This TCR beta chain was recovered during a study of spatial heterogeneity in lung cancer. The wider study: Sequencing consistently turned up more beta-chain sequences than alpha-chain sequences.

This clonotype was counted many times. The library was built for alpha chains, so this beta chain is an off-target read and its size means little. CDR1 DFQATT and CDR2 SNEGSKA come from the germline V gene (reference sequence). The CDR3 runs 16 residues. Trimming cost V 0 bases and J 1 base; bases outside gene matches: 6. Time point described: sample taken at primary tumor resection. Unsorted whole RNA of tumor, nontumor lung or frozen PBMC was sequenced. TCRdb ran MiXCR on the 5' RACE reads and lists one entry per CDR3 protein. The sample carries some 7,500 distinct CDR3 sequences, over 6.5% recorded once.

The sample was PBMCs, taken at surgery. This TCR came from a male donor with early-stage non-small cell lung cancer. J is TRBJ2-3 and V is TRBV20-1, with 8 bases identical to TRBD1. The CDR3: CSARDRRGRGTDTQYF. The DNA of the CDR3 is TGCAGTGCTAGAGATCGCAGGGGGCGCGGCACAGATACGCAGTATTTT.